Below are 18 T cell receptor beta chains sequenced from a single sample in a study of blood T cells in healthy people across ages. Then a second PCR, running roughly 7 to 11 cycles, was carried out with a sample-barcoded 5' primer and a J-beta primer mix. TCRdb analysed the 5' RACE reads with MiXCR anew, one entry per CDR3 protein. Altogether 700,000 to 900,000 distinct CDR3 sequences are present, roughly 50% being singletons, with the ten largest covering around 40%. Sequencing used blood. Receptors were obtained from a man older than 75 in good health.

There are a few counts of this clonotype. This rearrangement joins TRBV5-1 to TRBJ2-5; perhaps TRBD2 as D (6 bases). TRBJ2-1 explains the end of the DNA better; the J call may be wrong. The V gene's germline CDR1 is SGHRS and CDR2 YFSETQ. The CDR3 is 15 residues long. The CDR3 reads CASSFRSDGGPQQFF. CDR3 DNA sequence: TGCGCCAGCAGCTTTAGGTCGGACGGGGGTCCCCAGCAGTTCTTC.

This clonotype turned up a few times. This sequence joins TRBV6-5 and TRBJ2-7; D perhaps matches TRBD2 (5 bases). This CDR3 spans 14 amino acids. The germline gives CDR1 MNHEY, CDR2 SVGAGI. V lost 6 bases to trimming and J lost 5 bases, with 17 bases between them. CDR3 sequence reads: CASSSVRDPNEQYF. The CDR3 region has the DNA TGTGCCAGCAGCTCGGTCCGGGATCCAAACGAGCAGTACTTC.

This clonotype was detected only a few times. The rearrangement links TRBV12-3 or TRBV12-4 to TRBJ2-1, with 11 bases fitting TRBD2. The V gene end was trimmed by 6 bases and the J gene end by 6 bases; junction bases not matched to a gene: 7. This CDR3 is 15 amino acids long. The CDR3 region is CASSSTSGSGNEQFF. CDR3 DNA: TGTGCCAGCAGCAGTACTAGCGGGAGTGGCAATGAGCAGTTCTTC.

The V and J genes are TRBV3-1 and TRBJ1-1; weak D call: TRBD1 (5 bases). V lost 1 base and J lost 11, with 14 bases in between. The CDR3 has 13 residues. Germline lookup yields CDR1 LGHDT and CDR2 YNNKEL (reference sequence). The chain's CDR3 is CASSQAGGGDAFF. As DNA, the CDR3 is TGTGCCAGCAGCCAAGCTGGGGGGGGTGACGCTTTCTTT.

This clonotype appeared a few times. This chain uses TRBV29-1 with TRBJ2-7; D ambiguous. Per the germline V gene, CDR1 is SQVTM and CDR2 is ANQGSEA. This CDR3 has 11 amino acids. V lost 7 bases to trimming and J lost 3 bases, with 10 bases between them. This CDR3 reads CSGRSGYEQYF. The CDR3 region has the DNA TGCAGCGGCAGGTCAGGCTACGAGCAGTACTTC.

The chain couples TRBV29-1 to TRBJ2-2; the D gene is possibly TRBD1 (6 bases). The V gene lost 6 bases and the J gene lost 6 bases, with 8 bases spanning the gap. This CDR3 has 11 amino acids. CDR1 SQVTM and CDR2 ANQGSEA come from the germline V gene. The CDR3 DNA is TGCAGCGTAAGGGGGTCCGGGGAGCTGTTTTTT. It yields the protein CSVRGSGELFF.

A remark on this clonotype: Compared with germline, one end of the junction differs, possibly owing to a read error. The rearrangement uses TRBV14 and TRBJ2-7; no clear D. Germline lookup yields CDR1 SGHDN and CDR2 FVKESK. This CDR3 has 13 amino acids. CDR3 sequence: CASSQATTSPGRF. CDR3 DNA sequence: TGTGCCAGCAGCCAAGCTACCACGTCCCCCGGGCGCTTC.

With respect to this clonotype: This may stem from a read error, because a much larger clone lies one nucleotide away. The chain links TRBV7-2 to TRBJ2-3, with a weak D call TRBD2 (5 bases). This CDR3 spans 16 amino acids. Germline V gene data show CDR1 as SGHTA and CDR2 as FQGNSA. CDR3 in DNA: TGTGCCATCAGCTTAGTTGGCGGGTCTAGCACAGATACGCAGTATTTT. This encodes CAISLVGGSSTDTQYF.

This chain uses TRBV5-1 with TRBJ2-7; the match to TRBD2 covers 12 bases. Germline V gene lookup returns CDR1 SGHRS and CDR2 YFSETQ. The V and J ends lost 2 bases and 1 base, in that order; junction bases with no gene match: 7. CDR3 size: 17 residues. The CDR3 nucleotides read TGCGCCAGCAGCTTTGGTAGCGGACTAGCGGGGTCCTACGAGCAGTACTTC. It is translated as CASSFGSGLAGSYEQYF.

This clonotype was recorded a few times. The chain carries TRBV13 and TRBJ2-7, with 8 bases lining up with TRBD2. With 3 bases clipped from V and 1 base from J, the junction kept 2 bases outside the gene matches. This CDR3 is 14 amino acids long. CDR1 is PRHDT and CDR2 is FYEKMQ in the germline V gene (reference sequence). CDR3 nucleotide sequence: TGTGCCAGCAGCTTTAAGCGGGAGTCCTACGAGCAGTACTTC. Its translation: CASSFKRESYEQYF. The full variable domain, rest sourced from reference TRBV13 and TRBJ2-7, is AAGVIQSPRHLIKEKRETATLKCYPIPRHDTVYWYQQGPGQDPQFLISFYEKMQSDKGSIPDRFSAQQFSDYHSELNMSSLELGDSALYFCASSFKRESYEQYFGPGTRLTVT.

This clonotype was counted a few times. This chain uses TRBV7-2 with TRBJ2-5; TRBD2 matches at 8 bases. V was clipped by 5 bases and J by 5 bases; unmatched bases: 13. The CDR3 consists of 16 residues. The germline gives CDR1 SGHTA, CDR2 FQGNSA. As DNA, the CDR3 is TGTGCCAGCAGCGTTGCAGTCACTAGCGGTCGGGAGACCCAGTACTTC. Protein sequence: CASSVAVTSGRETQYF.

The chain combines TRBV24-1 with TRBJ2-5, with 7 bases aligning to TRBD2. The ends lost 3 bases at V and 11 bases at J; junction bases unmatched: 26. Looked up from germline, CDR1 is KGHDR and CDR2 is SFDVKD. The CDR3 extends over 19 amino acids. The CDR3 nucleotides are TGTGCCACCAGTGATCCAGGAAAACCCAGGGAGGGCGAGTACAATGAGCAGTACTTC. Amino acids: CATSDPGKPREGEYNEQYF.

Concerning this clonotype itself: Because the CDR3 is missing its conserved closing phenylalanine or tryptophan, this is likely a read error. This chain joins TRBV7-2 and TRBJ2-1, with 9 bases fitting TRBD1. J gave up 4 bases and V 5 bases, and 3 bases lay outside the gene matches. Germline CDR1 and CDR2: SGHTA and FQGNSA. CDR3 length: 14 amino acids. The CDR3 DNA is TGTGCCAGCAGCAGGGACAGGGTGTACAATGAGCAGTTCTCC. Amino acid sequence: CASSRDRVYNEQFS.

This clonotype showed up just a few times. The V gene is TRBV14, the J gene TRBJ2-3, with D perhaps TRBD1 (5 bases). The CDR3 totals 18 residues. Trimming took off 2 bases at V and 2 bases at J, with 20 bases between the two ends. The V gene's germline CDR1 is SGHDN and CDR2 FVKESK. CDR3 nucleotide sequence: TGTGCCAGCAGCCAAAACCCCTGGTGGCAGGACATCACAGATACGCAGTATTTT. It encodes CASSQNPWWQDITDTQYF.

This chain uses TRBV20-1 with TRBJ1-4; D is unresolved. With 1 base removed from V and 0 bases from J, the gap between germline ends came to 12 bases. Germline CDR1 DFQATT, CDR2 SNEGSKA (reference sequence). This CDR3 is 16 amino acids long. CDR3 DNA sequence: TGCAGTGCTAGAGGGGCCCAACCCGCAACTAATGAAAAACTGTTTTTT. Its protein is CSARGAQPATNEKLFF.

The chain has TRBV6-2 or TRBV6-3 and TRBJ2-2; the D is unclear. CDR1 is MNHEY, CDR2 SVGEGT, per germline. V shed 0 bases and J shed 7 bases, with 3 bases lying between them. This CDR3 region has 12 residues. CDR3 in amino acids: CASSYSVGELFF. CDR3 sequence (DNA): TGTGCCAGCAGTTACTCGGTCGGGGAGCTGTTTTTT.

The table lists this clonotype with many counts. The V gene is TRBV12-3 or TRBV12-4, the J gene TRBJ1-1; D is possibly TRBD1 (5 bases). This CDR3 has 15 residues. V lost 3 bases and J lost 4, with 15 bases in between. This CDR3 reads CASSFPRGRGTEAFF. CDR3 nucleotides: TGTGCCAGCAGTTTCCCCCGCGGGAGGGGCACTGAAGCTTTCTTT.

This clonotype was observed a handful of times. This chain joins TRBV5-1 and TRBJ2-1; TRBD2 aligns across 10 bases. This CDR3 is 17 amino acids long. After removal of 4 bases from V and 2 bases from J, the junction contained 9 bases not matched to a gene. Germline CDR1 reads SGHRS; CDR2 reads YFSETQ. This chain's CDR3 is CASSPAPSGRTYNEQFF. The CDR3 nucleotides are TGCGCCAGCAGCCCGGCCCCTAGCGGGAGAACCTACAATGAGCAGTTCTTC.